Listed here is a single TCR beta chain. Original processing methods: The authors estimated nucleated cell counts from reference gene primer amplification. Profiled with immunoSEQ multiplex PCR; TCRdb holds only in-frame clones, not every one. The V and J calls and clone size were taken over from that table, and D and trimming were inferred from the DNA. The sample has about 130,000 clones; 84% are singletons. The CDR3 has 15 residues. Germline CDR1 and CDR2: LGHNA and YNFKEQ. V lost 1 base, J lost 0 bases, and 3 bases stayed unmatched. The data were obtained in a study of blood T cell repertoires in COVID-19. Whole-study context: Whether acute or convalescent, the COVID-19 samples came from the United States, Italy and Spain. Sources were T cells, B-cell-depleted T cells, or PBMCs; the material itself was cDNA or gDNA.

The chain has TRBV4-2 and TRBJ2-7; 7 bases are a match to TRBD1. Specimen: peripheral blood. The sequence was obtained from a human donor in a cohort sampled during active COVID-19. The CDR3 nucleotides are TGTGCCAGCAGCCAAGTGTGGGACAGCTCCTACGAGCAGTACTTC. Residues: CASSQVWDSSYEQYF.